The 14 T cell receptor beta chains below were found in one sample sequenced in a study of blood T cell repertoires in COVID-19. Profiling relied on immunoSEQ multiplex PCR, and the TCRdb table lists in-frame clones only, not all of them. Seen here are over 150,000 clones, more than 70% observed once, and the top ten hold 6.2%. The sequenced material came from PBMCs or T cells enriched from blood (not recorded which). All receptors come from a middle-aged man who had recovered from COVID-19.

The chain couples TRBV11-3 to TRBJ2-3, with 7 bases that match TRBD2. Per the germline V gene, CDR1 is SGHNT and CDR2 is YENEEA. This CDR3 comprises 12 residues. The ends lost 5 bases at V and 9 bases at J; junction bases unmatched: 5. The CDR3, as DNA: TGTGCCAGCAGCAACCCCGGGGGGACGCAGTATTTT. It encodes CASSNPGGTQYF.

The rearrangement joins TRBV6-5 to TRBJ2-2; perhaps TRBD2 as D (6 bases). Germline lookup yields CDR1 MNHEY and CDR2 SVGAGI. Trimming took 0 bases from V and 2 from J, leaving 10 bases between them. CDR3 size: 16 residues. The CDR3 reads CASSYSNGRNTGELFF. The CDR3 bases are TGTGCCAGCAGTTACTCGAACGGGAGAAACACCGGGGAGCTGTTTTTT.

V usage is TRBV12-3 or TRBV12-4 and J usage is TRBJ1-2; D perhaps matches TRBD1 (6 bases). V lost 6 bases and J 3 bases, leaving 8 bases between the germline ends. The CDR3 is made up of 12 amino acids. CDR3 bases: TGTGCCAGCAGATCAGGGGACTATGGCTACACCTTC. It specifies CASRSGDYGYTF.

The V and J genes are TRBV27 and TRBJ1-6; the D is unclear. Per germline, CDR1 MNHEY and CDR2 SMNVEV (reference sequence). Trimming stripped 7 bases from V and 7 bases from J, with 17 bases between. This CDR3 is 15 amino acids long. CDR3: CASTVASSANSPLHF. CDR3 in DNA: TGTGCCAGCACCGTGGCGTCATCAGCGAATTCACCCCTCCACTTT.

Here the CDR3 reads CASSPGQGPKPQHF. The CDR3 coding sequence is TGTGCCAGTAGTCCCGGACAGGGGCCGAAGCCCCAGCATTTT. This chain joins TRBV19 and TRBJ1-5; the match to TRBD1 covers 9 bases. Germline CDR1 LNHDA, CDR2 SQIVND (reference sequence). The CDR3 has 14 amino acids. The V and J ends lost 5 bases and 8 bases, in that order; junction bases with no gene match: 7.

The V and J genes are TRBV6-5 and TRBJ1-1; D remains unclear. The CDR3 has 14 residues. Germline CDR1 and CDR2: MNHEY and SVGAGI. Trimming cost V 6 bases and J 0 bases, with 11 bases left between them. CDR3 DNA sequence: TGTGCCAGCAGGGGAGGACTGTTGAACACTGAAGCTTTCTTT. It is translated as CASRGGLLNTEAFF.

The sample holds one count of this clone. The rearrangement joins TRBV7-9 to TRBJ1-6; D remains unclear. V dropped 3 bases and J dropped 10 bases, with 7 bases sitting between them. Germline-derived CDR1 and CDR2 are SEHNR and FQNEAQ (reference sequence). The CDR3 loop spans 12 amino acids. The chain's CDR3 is CASSFGGSPLHF. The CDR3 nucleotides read TGTGCCAGCAGCTTCGGCGGATCACCCCTCCACTTT.

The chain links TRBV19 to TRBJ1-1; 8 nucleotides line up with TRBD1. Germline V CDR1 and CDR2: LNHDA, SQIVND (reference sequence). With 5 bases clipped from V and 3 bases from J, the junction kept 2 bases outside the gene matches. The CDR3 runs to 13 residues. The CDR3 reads CASSVRGHTEAFF. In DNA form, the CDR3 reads TGTGCCAGTAGTGTCAGGGGGCACACTGAAGCTTTCTTT.

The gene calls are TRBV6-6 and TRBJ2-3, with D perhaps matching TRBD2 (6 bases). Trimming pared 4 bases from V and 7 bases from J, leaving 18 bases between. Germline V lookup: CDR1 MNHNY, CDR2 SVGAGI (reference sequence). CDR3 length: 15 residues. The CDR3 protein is CASSSRGVGTHTQYF. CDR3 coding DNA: TGTGCCAGCAGTTCCCGCGGGGTCGGAACACATACGCAGTATTTT.

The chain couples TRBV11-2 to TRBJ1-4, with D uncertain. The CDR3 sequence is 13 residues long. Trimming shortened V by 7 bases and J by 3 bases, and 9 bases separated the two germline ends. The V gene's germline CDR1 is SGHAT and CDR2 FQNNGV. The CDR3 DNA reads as TGTGCCAGCAAGGAGGTGGCTAATGAAAAACTGTTTTTT. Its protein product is CASKEVANEKLFF.

Here the CDR3 DNA reads TGCGCCAGCAGCTTGGGGGGGACAACGAACACTGAAGCTTTCTTT. Its protein product is CASSLGGTTNTEAFF. The chain recombines TRBV5-1 with TRBJ1-1, with D possibly matching TRBD1 (6 bases). The CDR3 is 15 residues long. Germline assignment: CDR1 SGHRS and CDR2 YFSETQ. V lost 0 bases and J lost 1, with 10 bases in between.

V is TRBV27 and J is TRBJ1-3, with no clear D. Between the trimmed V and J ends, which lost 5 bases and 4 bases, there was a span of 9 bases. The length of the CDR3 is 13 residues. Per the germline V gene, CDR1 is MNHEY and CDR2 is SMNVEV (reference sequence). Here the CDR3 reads CASSPLAGNTIYF. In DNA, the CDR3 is TGTGCCAGCAGTCCTCTAGCGGGAAACACCATATATTTT.

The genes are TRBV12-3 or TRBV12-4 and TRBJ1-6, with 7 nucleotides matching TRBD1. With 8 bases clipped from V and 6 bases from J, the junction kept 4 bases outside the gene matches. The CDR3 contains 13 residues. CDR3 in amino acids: CASSRGANSPLHF. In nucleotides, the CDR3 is TGTGCCAGCTCCAGGGGGGCTAATTCACCCCTCCACTTT.

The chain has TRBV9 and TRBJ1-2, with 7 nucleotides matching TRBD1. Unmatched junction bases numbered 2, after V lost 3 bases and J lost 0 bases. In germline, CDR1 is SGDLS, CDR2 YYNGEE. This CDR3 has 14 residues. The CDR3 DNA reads TGTGCCAGCAGCGGGGGACAGCCTAACTATGGCTACACCTTC. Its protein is CASSGGQPNYGYTF. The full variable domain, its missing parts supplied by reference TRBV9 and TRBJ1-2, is DSGVTQTPKHLITATGQRVTLRCSPRSGDLSVYWYQQSLDQGLQFLIQYYNGEERAKGNILERFSAQQFPDLHSELNLSSLELGDSALYFCASSGGQPNYGYTFGSGTRLTVV.